This T cell receptor (beta chain) comes out of a study of blood T cell repertoires in COVID-19. Across the study: Samples taken during acute and convalescent COVID-19 were collected in the United States, Italy and Spain. Sources were T cells, B-cell-depleted T cells, or PBMCs; the material itself was cDNA or gDNA.

As for this clone: The germline gene is not matched at one end of the junction; a read error may be the cause.

Per the original methods: Quantification of nucleated cells was approximated via reference gene primer amplification. Sequenced by immunoSEQ multiplex PCR; TCRdb stores in-frame clones only, minus some. V, J and clone size are taken as reported in that table, and D and trimming were inferred from the DNA itself. The data hold around 97,000 clones, with about nine tenths observed a single time. Germline CDR1 and CDR2: LGHDT and YNNKEL (reference sequence). This CDR3 region has 15 residues. Sequenced sample: peripheral blood. This sequence originates from a woman aged 80 or over in a cohort sampled during active COVID-19. V is TRBV3-1 (or the pseudogene TRBV3-2) and J is TRBJ2-7, with 11 nucleotides matching TRBD2. The CDR3 DNA is TGTGCCAGCAGCCAAGTTCGGCTAGCGGGGGGCCAAATCCTGTTC. Translating it yields CASSQVRLAGGQILF.